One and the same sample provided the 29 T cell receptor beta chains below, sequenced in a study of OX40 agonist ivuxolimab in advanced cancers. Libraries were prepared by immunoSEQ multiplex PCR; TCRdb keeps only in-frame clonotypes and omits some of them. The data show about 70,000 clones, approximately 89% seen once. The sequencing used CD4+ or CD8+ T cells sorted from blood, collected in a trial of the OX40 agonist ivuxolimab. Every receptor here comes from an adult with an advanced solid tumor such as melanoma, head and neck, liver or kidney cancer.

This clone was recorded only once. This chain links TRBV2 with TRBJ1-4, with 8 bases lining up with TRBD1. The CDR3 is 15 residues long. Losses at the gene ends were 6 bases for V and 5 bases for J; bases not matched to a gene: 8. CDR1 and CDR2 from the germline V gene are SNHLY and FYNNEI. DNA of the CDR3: TGTGCCAGCAGCGCCGACAGGGGAGCGAATGAAAAACTGTTTTTT. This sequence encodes CASSADRGANEKLFF.

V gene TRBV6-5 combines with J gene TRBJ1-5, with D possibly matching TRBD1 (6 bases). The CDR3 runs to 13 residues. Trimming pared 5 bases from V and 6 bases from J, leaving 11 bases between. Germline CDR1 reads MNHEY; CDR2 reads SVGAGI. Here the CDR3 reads CASSVRGLQPQHF. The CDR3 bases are TGTGCCAGCAGTGTTCGGGGGCTTCAGCCCCAGCATTTT.

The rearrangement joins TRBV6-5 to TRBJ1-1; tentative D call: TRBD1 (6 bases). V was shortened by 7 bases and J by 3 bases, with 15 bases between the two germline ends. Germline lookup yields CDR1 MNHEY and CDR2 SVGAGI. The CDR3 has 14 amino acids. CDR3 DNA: TGTGCCAGCAAGGGACAATCCTGGGACACTGAAGCTTTCTTT. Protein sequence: CASKGQSWDTEAFF.

The CDR3 DNA follows: TGTGCCAGCAGTGAAGGACCCAGGGGGGAGCCCCAGCATTTT. Amino acids: CASSEGPRGEPQHF. The gene calls are TRBV2 and TRBJ1-5; TRBD1 aligns across 7 bases. The V gene's germline CDR1 is SNHLY and CDR2 FYNNEI. This CDR3 is 14 amino acids long. V was clipped by 1 base and J by 8 bases; unmatched bases: 5.

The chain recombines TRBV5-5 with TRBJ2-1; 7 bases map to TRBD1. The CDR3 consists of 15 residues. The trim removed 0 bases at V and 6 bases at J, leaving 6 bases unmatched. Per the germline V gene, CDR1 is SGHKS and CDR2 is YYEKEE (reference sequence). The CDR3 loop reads CASSLGQGVANEQFF. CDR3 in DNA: TGTGCCAGCAGCTTGGGGCAGGGGGTTGCCAATGAGCAGTTCTTC.

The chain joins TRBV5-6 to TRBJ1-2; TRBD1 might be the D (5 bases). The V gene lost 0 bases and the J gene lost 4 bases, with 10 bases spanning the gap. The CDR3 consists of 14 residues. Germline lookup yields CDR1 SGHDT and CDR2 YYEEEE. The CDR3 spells CASSLARGGYGYTF. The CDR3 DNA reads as TGTGCCAGCAGCTTGGCCCGGGGGGGCTATGGCTACACCTTC.

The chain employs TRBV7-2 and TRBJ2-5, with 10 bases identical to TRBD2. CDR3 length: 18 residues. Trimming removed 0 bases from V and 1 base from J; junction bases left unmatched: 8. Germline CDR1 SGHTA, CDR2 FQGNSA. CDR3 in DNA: TGTGCCAGCAGCTTAGCGAAAAGGCTAGCGGGGGCCCAAGAGACCCAGTACTTC. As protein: CASSLAKRLAGAQETQYF.

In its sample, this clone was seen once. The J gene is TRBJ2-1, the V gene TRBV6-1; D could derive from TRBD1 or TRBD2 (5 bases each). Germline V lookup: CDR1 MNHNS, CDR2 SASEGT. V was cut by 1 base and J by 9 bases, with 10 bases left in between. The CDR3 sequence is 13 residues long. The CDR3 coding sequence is TGTGCCAGCAGTGAAGGGCAGAGGGGTGAGCAGTTCTTC. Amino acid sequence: CASSEGQRGEQFF.

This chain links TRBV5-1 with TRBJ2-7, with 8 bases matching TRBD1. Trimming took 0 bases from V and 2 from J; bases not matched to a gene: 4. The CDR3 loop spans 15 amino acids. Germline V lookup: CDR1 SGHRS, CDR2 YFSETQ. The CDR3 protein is CASSLADRVAYEQYF. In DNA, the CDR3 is TGCGCCAGCAGCTTGGCGGACAGGGTAGCCTACGAGCAGTACTTC.

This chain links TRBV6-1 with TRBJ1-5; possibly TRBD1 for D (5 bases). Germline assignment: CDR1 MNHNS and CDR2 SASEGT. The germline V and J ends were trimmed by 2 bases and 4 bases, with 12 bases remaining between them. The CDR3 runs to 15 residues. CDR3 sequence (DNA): TGTGCCAGCAGTGAATATGTGGGGCTGAATCAGCCCCAGCATTTT. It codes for CASSEYVGLNQPQHF.

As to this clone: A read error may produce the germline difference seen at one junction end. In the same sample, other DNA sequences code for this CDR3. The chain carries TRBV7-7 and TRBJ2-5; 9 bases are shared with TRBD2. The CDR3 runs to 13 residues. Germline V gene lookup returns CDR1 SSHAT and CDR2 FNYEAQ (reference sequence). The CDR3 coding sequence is TGTGCTAGCAGCTCAAGCGGGGGGGAGACCCAGTACTTC. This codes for CASSSSGGETQYF.

CDR3 nucleotide sequence: TGTGCCAGCACCCCGGGACGGTTGAACACCGGGGAGCTGTTTTTT. Protein sequence: CASTPGRLNTGELFF. V gene TRBV2 combines with J gene TRBJ2-2; D is perhaps TRBD1 or TRBD2 (5 bases each). Trimming took off 7 bases at V and 1 base at J, with 13 bases between the two ends. CDR1 is SNHLY, CDR2 FYNNEI, per germline. This CDR3 is built from 15 residues.

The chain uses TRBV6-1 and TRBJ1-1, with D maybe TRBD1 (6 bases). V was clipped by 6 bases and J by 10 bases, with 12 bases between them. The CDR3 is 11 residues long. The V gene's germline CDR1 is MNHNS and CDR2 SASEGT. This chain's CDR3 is CASRVDSRAFF. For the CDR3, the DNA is TGTGCCAGCAGGGTGGACAGTCGAGCTTTCTTT.

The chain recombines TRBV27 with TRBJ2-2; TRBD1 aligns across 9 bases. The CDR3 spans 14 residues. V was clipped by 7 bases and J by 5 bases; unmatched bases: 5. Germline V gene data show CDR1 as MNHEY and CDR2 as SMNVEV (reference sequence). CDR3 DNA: TGTGCCAGCACCGGGACAGGGTTTACCGGGGAGCTGTTTTTT. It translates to CASTGTGFTGELFF.

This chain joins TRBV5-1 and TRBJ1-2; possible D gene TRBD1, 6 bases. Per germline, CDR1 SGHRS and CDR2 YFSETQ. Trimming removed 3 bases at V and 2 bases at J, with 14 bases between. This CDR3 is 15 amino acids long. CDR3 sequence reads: CASSSGRGGNYGYTF. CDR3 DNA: TGCGCCAGCAGCTCAGGCAGGGGCGGAAACTATGGCTACACCTTC.

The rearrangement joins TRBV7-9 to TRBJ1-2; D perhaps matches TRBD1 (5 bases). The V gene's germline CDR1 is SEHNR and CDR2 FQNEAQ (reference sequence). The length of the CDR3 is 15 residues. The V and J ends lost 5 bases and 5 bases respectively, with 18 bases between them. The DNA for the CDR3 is TGTGCCAGCAGCCCTCGACAGTCTCTCTGGTATGGCTACACCTTC. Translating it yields CASSPRQSLWYGYTF. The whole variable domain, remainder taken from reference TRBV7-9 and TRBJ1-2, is DTGVSQNPRHKITKRGQNVTFRCDPISEHNRLYWYRQTLGQGPEFLTYFQNEAQLEKSRLLSDRFSAERPKGSFSTLEIQRTEQGDSAMYLCASSPRQSLWYGYTFGSGTRLTVV.

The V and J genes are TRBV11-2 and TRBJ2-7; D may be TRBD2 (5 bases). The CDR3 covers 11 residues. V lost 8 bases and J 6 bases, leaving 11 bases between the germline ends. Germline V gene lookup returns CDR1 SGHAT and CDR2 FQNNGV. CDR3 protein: CASSQLGEQYF. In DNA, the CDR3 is TGTGCCAGCTCCCAACTAGGCGAGCAGTACTTC. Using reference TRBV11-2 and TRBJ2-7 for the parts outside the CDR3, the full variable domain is EAGVAQSPRYKIIEKRQSVAFWCNPISGHATLYWYQQILGQGPKLLIQFQNNGVVDDSQLPKDRFSAERLKGVDSTLKIQPAKLEDSAVYLCASSQLGEQYFGPGTRLTVT.

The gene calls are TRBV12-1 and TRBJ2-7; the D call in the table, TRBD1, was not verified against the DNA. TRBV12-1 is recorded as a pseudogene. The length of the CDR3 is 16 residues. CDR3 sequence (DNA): TGTGCCAGCTCCACACGACAGGGTCCATTGGTCCACGAGCAGTACTTC. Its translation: CASSTRQGPLVHEQYF.

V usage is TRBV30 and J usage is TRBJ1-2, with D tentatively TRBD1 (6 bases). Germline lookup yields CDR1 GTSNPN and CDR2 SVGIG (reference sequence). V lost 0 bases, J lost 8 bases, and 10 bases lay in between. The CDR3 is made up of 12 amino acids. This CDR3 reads CAWSVSGTGYTF. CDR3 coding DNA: TGTGCCTGGAGTGTATCCGGGACAGGCTACACCTTC.

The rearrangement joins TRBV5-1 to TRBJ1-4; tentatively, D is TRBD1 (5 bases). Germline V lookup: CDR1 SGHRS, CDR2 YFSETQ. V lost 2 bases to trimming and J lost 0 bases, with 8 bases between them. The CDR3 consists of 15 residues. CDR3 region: CASSFGAATNEKLFF. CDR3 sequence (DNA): TGCGCCAGCAGCTTCGGGGCTGCAACTAATGAAAAACTGTTTTTT.

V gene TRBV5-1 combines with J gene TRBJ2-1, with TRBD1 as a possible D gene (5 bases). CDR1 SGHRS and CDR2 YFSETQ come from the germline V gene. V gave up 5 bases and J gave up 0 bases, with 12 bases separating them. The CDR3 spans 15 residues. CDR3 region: CASSSDSFSYNEQFF. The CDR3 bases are TGCGCCAGCAGTTCCGACAGCTTCTCCTACAATGAGCAGTTCTTC.

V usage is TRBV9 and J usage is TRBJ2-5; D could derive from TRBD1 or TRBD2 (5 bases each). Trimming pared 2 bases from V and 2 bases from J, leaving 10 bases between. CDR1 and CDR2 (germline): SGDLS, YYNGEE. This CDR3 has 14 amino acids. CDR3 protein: CASSVGTAQETQYF. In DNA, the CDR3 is TGTGCCAGCAGCGTTGGGACGGCTCAAGAGACCCAGTACTTC.

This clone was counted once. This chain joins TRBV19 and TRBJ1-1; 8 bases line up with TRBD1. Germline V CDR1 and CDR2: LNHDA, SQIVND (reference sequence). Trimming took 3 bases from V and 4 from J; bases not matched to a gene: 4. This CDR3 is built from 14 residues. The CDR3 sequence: CASSIQGAITEAFF. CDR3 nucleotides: TGTGCCAGTAGTATTCAGGGGGCGATCACTGAAGCTTTCTTT.

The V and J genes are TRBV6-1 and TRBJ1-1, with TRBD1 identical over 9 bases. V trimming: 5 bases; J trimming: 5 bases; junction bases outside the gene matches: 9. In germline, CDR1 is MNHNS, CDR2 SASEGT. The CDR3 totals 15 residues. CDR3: CASSPQGQGRTEAFF. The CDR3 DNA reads TGTGCCAGCAGTCCCCAAGGACAGGGGAGAACTGAAGCTTTCTTT.

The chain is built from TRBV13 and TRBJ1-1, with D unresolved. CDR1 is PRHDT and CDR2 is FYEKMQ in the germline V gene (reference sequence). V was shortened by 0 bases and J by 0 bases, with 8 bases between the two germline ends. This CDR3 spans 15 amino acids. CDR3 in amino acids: CASSLGGRMNTEAFF. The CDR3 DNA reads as TGTGCCAGCAGCTTAGGAGGCCGAATGAACACTGAAGCTTTCTTT. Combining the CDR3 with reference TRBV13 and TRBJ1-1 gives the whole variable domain AAGVIQSPRHLIKEKRETATLKCYPIPRHDTVYWYQQGPGQDPQFLISFYEKMQSDKGSIPDRFSAQQFSDYHSELNMSSLELGDSALYFCASSLGGRMNTEAFFGQGTRLTVV.

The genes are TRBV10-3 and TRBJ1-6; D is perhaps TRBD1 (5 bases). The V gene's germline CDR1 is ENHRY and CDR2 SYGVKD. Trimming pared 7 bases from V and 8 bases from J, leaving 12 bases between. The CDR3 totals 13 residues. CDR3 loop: CAITPRVDSPLHF. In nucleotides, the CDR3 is TGTGCCATCACCCCCAGGGTGGATTCACCCCTCCACTTT.

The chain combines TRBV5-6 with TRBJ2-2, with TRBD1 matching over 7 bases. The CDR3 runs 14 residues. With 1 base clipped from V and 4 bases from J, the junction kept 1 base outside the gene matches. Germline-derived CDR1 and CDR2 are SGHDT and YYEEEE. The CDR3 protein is CASSLSGGTGELFF. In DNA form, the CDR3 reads TGTGCCAGCAGCTTGTCAGGGGGCACCGGGGAGCTGTTTTTT.

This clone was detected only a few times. The CDR3 loop is CASSLRTPYEQYF. CDR3 DNA sequence: TGTGCCAGCAGCTTGAGAACCCCCTACGAGCAGTACTTC. The chain recombines TRBV5-6 with TRBJ2-7; D is unclear. CDR1 and CDR2 from the germline V gene are SGHDT and YYEEEE. V gave up 1 base and J gave up 2 bases, with 7 bases separating them. The CDR3 is made up of 13 amino acids.

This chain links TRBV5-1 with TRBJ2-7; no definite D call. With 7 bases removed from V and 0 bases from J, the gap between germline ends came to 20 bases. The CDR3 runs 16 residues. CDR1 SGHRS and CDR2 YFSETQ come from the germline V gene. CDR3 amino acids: CASGPRAGVSSYEQYF. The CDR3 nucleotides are TGCGCCAGCGGGCCCCGGGCAGGAGTAAGCTCCTACGAGCAGTACTTC. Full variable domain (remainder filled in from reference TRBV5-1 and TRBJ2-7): KAGVTQTPRYLIKTRGQQVTLSCSPISGHRSVSWYQQTPGQGLQFLFEYFSETQRNKGNFPGRFSGRQFSNSRSEMNVSTLELGDSALYLCASGPRAGVSSYEQYFGPGTRLTVT.